Shown below are 17 T cell receptor beta chains from a single sample sequenced in a study of blood T cells in healthy people across ages. Primed by a sample-barcoded 5' primer and a J-beta primer mix, a second PCR proceeded for about 6 to 11 cycles. TCRdb fed the 5' RACE reads into MiXCR, producing one record per CDR3 protein. The sample has approximately 800,000 distinct CDR3 sequences; approximately 53% are singletons. The sequenced sample was blood. These receptors all stem from a man aged 80 or over in good health.

V gene TRBV6-1 combines with J gene TRBJ2-7, with D unclear. Deletions cut 2 bases from V and 3 bases from J, with 11 bases between. CDR3 length equals 14 residues. Germline V lookup: CDR1 MNHNS, CDR2 SASEGT. The CDR3 nucleotides are TGTGCCAGCAGTGAATATAGTCTAAACTACGAGCAGTACTTC. It yields the protein CASSEYSLNYEQYF.

The chain has TRBV27 and TRBJ2-3; weak D call: TRBD1 (6 bases). The CDR3 is 14 residues long. Germline CDR1 is MNHEY and CDR2 is SMNVEV (reference sequence). The V and J ends lost 6 bases and 1 base respectively, with 11 bases between them. The DNA of the CDR3 is TGTGCCAGCAGAACGGGACATGGCACAGATACGCAGTATTTT. Protein sequence: CASRTGHGTDTQYF.

The CDR3 bases are TGTGCCAGCAGTTACCGGGGGACCATAGAAAATGAGCAGTTCTTC. Protein: CASSYRGTIENEQFF. The chain couples TRBV6-2 or TRBV6-3 to TRBJ2-1; D may be TRBD2 (6 bases). Germline V gene data show CDR1 as MNHEY and CDR2 as SVGEGT. CDR3 length: 15 residues. V lost 2 bases and J 7 bases, leaving 15 bases between the germline ends.

The chain uses TRBV27 and TRBJ2-3; D is ambiguous. The CDR3 has 14 amino acids. The ends were cut back, 7 bases at V and 3 bases at J, with 14 bases in the middle. Germline assignment: CDR1 MNHEY and CDR2 SMNVEV (reference sequence). The CDR3 here is CASKTLRTTDTQYF. CDR3 DNA sequence: TGTGCCAGCAAAACGCTTCGCACAACAGATACGCAGTATTTT.

The chain joins TRBV11-2 to TRBJ1-6; 10 bases are a match to TRBD1. The V gene end was trimmed by 6 bases and the J gene end by 6 bases; junction bases not matched to a gene: 8. This CDR3 spans 16 amino acids. The V gene's germline CDR1 is SGHAT and CDR2 FQNNGV. The CDR3 loop reads CASRRPGQGPNSPLHF. The CDR3 DNA sequence: TGTGCCAGCAGACGTCCGGGACAGGGGCCTAATTCACCCCTCCACTTT.

This clonotype turned up a few times. The chain is built from TRBV7-9 and TRBJ1-1, with TRBD1 identical over 7 bases. Trimming cost V 5 bases and J 1 base; bases outside gene matches: 7. CDR3 size: 15 residues. CDR1 and CDR2 from the germline V gene are SEHNR and FQNEAQ (reference sequence). As DNA, the CDR3 is TGTGCCAGCAGCGTACGAGGGGGCGCGAACACTGAAGCTTTCTTT. Protein: CASSVRGGANTEAFF.

This clonotype was seen a handful of times. The V and J genes are TRBV11-2 and TRBJ2-1; 9 bases are a match to TRBD2. V was pared by 1 base and J by 3 bases, with 16 bases of the junction left unmatched. The CDR3 extends over 20 amino acids. The germline gives CDR1 SGHAT, CDR2 FQNNGV. CDR3 sequence (DNA): TGTGCCAGCAGCTTAGTCCCCCTCATCGGGCGGGAGGGCGTCTACAATGAGCAGTTCTTC. Amino acid sequence: CASSLVPLIGREGVYNEQFF.

This clonotype was observed a few times. The chain recombines TRBV20-1 with TRBJ2-1, with D maybe TRBD2 (6 bases). Deletions cut 2 bases from V and 8 bases from J, with 16 bases between. This CDR3 contains 14 residues. Germline CDR1 and CDR2: DFQATT and SNEGSKA (reference sequence). Written as DNA, the CDR3 is TGCAGTGCTAGACCGGGCGGGACTCTGGATGAGCAGTTCTTC. Amino acids: CSARPGGTLDEQFF.

The V and J genes are TRBV20-1 and TRBJ2-7; TRBD2 is a possible D gene (7 bases). V dropped 5 bases and J dropped 1 base, with 18 bases sitting between them. The CDR3 length is 15 residues. CDR1 and CDR2 (germline): DFQATT, SNEGSKA (reference sequence). The CDR3 DNA reads as TGCAGTGCTGGGGACCGGGGGGCAGGGTCCTACGAGCAGTACTTC. Protein sequence: CSAGDRGAGSYEQYF.

This clonotype was observed a few times. The CDR3 DNA follows: TGCAGTGCTAAAACTAGCCGGCGCAATGAGCAGTTCTTC. Amino acid sequence: CSAKTSRRNEQFF. The chain recombines TRBV20-1 with TRBJ2-1, with TRBD2 as a possible D gene (6 bases). CDR3 size: 13 residues. Germline V lookup: CDR1 DFQATT, CDR2 SNEGSKA (reference sequence). Trimming stripped 4 bases from V and 6 bases from J, with 13 bases between.

V usage is TRBV28 and J usage is TRBJ2-3, with TRBD2 matching 13 bases. The CDR3 sequence is 16 residues long. Germline CDR1 reads MDHEN; CDR2 reads SYDVKM. The ends lost 3 bases at V and 14 bases at J; junction bases unmatched: 14. The CDR3 reads CASSLYTSGRDRYAYF. CDR3 coding DNA: TGTGCCAGCAGTTTGTATACTAGCGGGAGGGACAGATACGCGTATTTT.

V usage is TRBV2 and J usage is TRBJ2-3; unclear D gene. The V and J ends lost 10 bases and 5 bases respectively, with 10 bases between them. The germline V gene has CDR1 SNHLY and CDR2 FYNNEI. The CDR3 length is 11 residues. The CDR3 DNA is TGTGCCACATCTTTGGGAGATACGCAGTATTTT. Residues: CATSLGDTQYF. Using reference TRBV2 and TRBJ2-3 for the parts outside the CDR3, the full variable domain is EPEVTQTPSHQVTQMGQEVILRCVPISNHLYFYWYRQILGQKVEFLVSFYNNEISEKSEIFDDQFSVERPDGSNFTLKIRSTKLEDSAMYFCATSLGDTQYFGPGTRLTVL.

J is TRBJ2-1 and V is TRBV20-1; D not certain. The J call may be in error: the DNA end matches TRBJ2-7 better. Germline values: CDR1 DFQATT, CDR2 SNEGSKA (reference sequence). The CDR3 is 16 residues long. This chain's CDR3 is CSARDPRKGSYNEQYF. The CDR3 region has the DNA TGCAGTGCTAGAGATCCTCGGAAGGGCTCCTACAATGAGCAGTACTTC.

The chain carries TRBV5-1 and TRBJ2-3; the D call may be TRBD1 or TRBD2 (5 bases each). With 0 bases removed from V and 2 bases from J, the gap between germline ends came to 22 bases. Germline V gene lookup returns CDR1 SGHRS and CDR2 YFSETQ. The CDR3 is made up of 19 amino acids. The DNA of the CDR3 is TGCGCCAGCAGCTTGGCCGTCGGGGCAGGAAGAGGGACCACAGATACGCAGTATTTT. This sequence encodes CASSLAVGAGRGTTDTQYF. The full variable domain, its missing parts supplied by reference TRBV5-1 and TRBJ2-3, is KAGVTQTPRYLIKTRGQQVTLSCSPISGHRSVSWYQQTPGQGLQFLFEYFSETQRNKGNFPGRFSGRQFSNSRSEMNVSTLELGDSALYLCASSLAVGAGRGTTDTQYFGPGTRLTVL.

This clonotype has only a few counts. The rearrangement joins TRBV27 to TRBJ2-1, with 13 bases identical to TRBD2. The CDR3 is 17 residues long. Germline V lookup: CDR1 MNHEY, CDR2 SMNVEV (reference sequence). J gave up 7 bases and V 5 bases, and 11 bases lay outside the gene matches. CDR3 protein: CASSPRTSGRYVNEQFF. The CDR3 bases are TGTGCCAGCAGTCCACGGACTAGCGGGAGATATGTTAATGAGCAGTTCTTC.

In this sample, this clonotype turned up a few times. The chain has TRBV7-2 and TRBJ1-6; D gene ambiguous. Per germline, CDR1 SGHTA and CDR2 FQGNSA. Trimming cost V 3 bases and J 9 bases, with 6 bases left between them. The CDR3 totals 12 residues. CDR3 nucleotides: TGTGCCAGCAGCTTCAGAGGTTCACCCCTCCACTTT. Protein sequence: CASSFRGSPLHF. The variable domain in full, completed from reference TRBV7-2 and TRBJ1-6, reads GAGVSQSPSNKVTEKGKDVELRCDPISGHTALYWYRQSLGQGLEFLIYFQGNSAPDKSGLPSDRFSAERTGGSVSTLTIQRTQQEDSAVYLCASSFRGSPLHFGNGTRLTVT.

The J gene is TRBJ2-5, the V gene TRBV6-5; D is perhaps TRBD2 (6 bases). V was shortened by 7 bases and J by 10 bases, with 22 bases between the two germline ends. This CDR3 has 14 amino acids. The germline V gene encodes CDR1 MNHEY and CDR2 SVGAGI. CDR3: CASKRSRLGVDQYF. DNA of the CDR3: TGTGCCAGCAAACGAAGTAGACTAGGGGTGGACCAGTACTTC.